Presented here are 7 T cell receptor beta chains from one specimen sequenced in a study of blood T cell repertoires in COVID-19. TCRdb keeps only in-frame clones here, not all; method: immunoSEQ multiplex PCR. The table lists approximately 390,000 clones, approximately 85% of them singletons. Sequencing was carried out using PBMCs or T cells enriched from blood (not recorded which). The receptors shown here come from a woman between 40 and 50 years old with acute COVID-19.

Concerning this clone itself: Additional DNA sequences in this sample encode the identical CDR3. The rearrangement uses TRBV19 and TRBJ1-1; D is undetermined. Germline V gene data show CDR1 as LNHDA and CDR2 as SQIVND (reference sequence). The CDR3 is made up of 13 amino acids. Trimming left V 4 bases short and J 1 base short, with 7 bases between. The CDR3 nucleotides are TGTGCCAGTAGTAGTTCAGGGAACACTGAAGCTTTCTTT. Protein: CASSSSGNTEAFF.

The chain is built from TRBV6-6 and TRBJ2-7; 7 bases are shared with TRBD2. Trimming took 7 bases from V and 3 from J; bases not matched to a gene: 6. Looked up from germline, CDR1 is MNHNY and CDR2 is SVGAGI (reference sequence). The CDR3 has 13 residues. The CDR3 reads CASTPPGGYEQYF. The CDR3 DNA follows: TGTGCCAGCACCCCCCCGGGGGGCTACGAGCAGTACTTC.

The chain couples TRBV5-8 to TRBJ2-1; 13 bases agree with TRBD2. Germline V gene data show CDR1 as SGHTS and CDR2 as YDEGEE. The CDR3 has 18 amino acids. The ends lost 0 bases at V and 0 bases at J; junction bases unmatched: 3. The CDR3 spells CASSLALAGGPSYNEQFF. CDR3 DNA sequence: TGTGCCAGCAGCTTGGCACTAGCGGGGGGGCCCTCCTACAATGAGCAGTTCTTC.

The V gene is TRBV27, the J gene TRBJ2-1, with TRBD2 matching over 14 bases. V shed 2 bases and J 2 bases; nucleotides not matched to a gene: 2. Germline V gene lookup returns CDR1 MNHEY and CDR2 SMNVEV (reference sequence). This CDR3 contains 17 residues. The CDR3 nucleotides read TGTGCCAGCAGTTTACGACTAGCGGGGGGGACCTACAATGAGCAGTTCTTC. Translated: CASSLRLAGGTYNEQFF.

This clone was seen only a few times. The chain is built from TRBV30 and TRBJ1-1; possible D gene TRBD1, 6 bases. The germline V gene encodes CDR1 GTSNPN and CDR2 SVGIG (reference sequence). This CDR3 is 13 amino acids long. With 4 bases removed from V and 2 bases from J, the gap between germline ends came to 11 bases. The CDR3 sequence: CAWNRQVNTEAFF. CDR3 in DNA: TGTGCCTGGAACAGACAGGTCAACACTGAAGCTTTCTTT.

V and J are TRBV21-1 and TRBJ1-2. TRBV21-1 is listed as a pseudogene. This CDR3 contains 14 residues. The CDR3 DNA reads TGTGCCAGCAGCAAAGTCAAGGGAGTGGGAGGCTACACCTTC. Its protein is CASSKVKGVGGYTF.

The gene calls are TRBV30 and TRBJ1-1; a possible D gene is TRBD1 (5 bases). In germline, CDR1 is GTSNPN, CDR2 SVGIG (reference sequence). V was cut by 0 bases and J by 4 bases, with 9 bases left in between. CDR3 length equals 13 residues. The CDR3 protein is CAWSVGVGTEAFF. For the CDR3, the DNA is TGTGCCTGGAGTGTAGGGGTTGGCACTGAAGCTTTCTTT.